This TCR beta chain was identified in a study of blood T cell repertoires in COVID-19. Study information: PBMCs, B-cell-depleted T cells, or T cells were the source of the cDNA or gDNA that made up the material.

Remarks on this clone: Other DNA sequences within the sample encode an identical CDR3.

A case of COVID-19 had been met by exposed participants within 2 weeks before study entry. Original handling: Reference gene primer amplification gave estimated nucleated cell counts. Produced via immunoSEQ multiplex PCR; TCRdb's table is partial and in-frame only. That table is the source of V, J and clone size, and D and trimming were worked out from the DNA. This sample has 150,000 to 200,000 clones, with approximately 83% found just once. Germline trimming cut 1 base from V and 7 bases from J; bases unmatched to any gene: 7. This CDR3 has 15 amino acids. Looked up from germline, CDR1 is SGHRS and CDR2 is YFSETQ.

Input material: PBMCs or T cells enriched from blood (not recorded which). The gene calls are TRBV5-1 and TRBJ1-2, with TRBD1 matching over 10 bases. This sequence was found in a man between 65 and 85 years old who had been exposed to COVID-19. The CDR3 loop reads CASSLPGQGSGGYTF. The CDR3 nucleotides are TGCGCCAGCAGCTTGCCGGGACAGGGGAGTGGTGGCTACACCTTC.